This entry concerns a single T cell receptor (beta chain). Starting material for RNA and DNA co-extraction consisted of roughly 20-34 mg of unsorted bulk tissue. Production of TCR beta cDNA used approximately 0.55 ug total RNA together with a constant-region primer. Investigators got TCR beta libraries out of three nested multiplex PCR rounds, done with slightly modified ARM-PCR. A C-beta reverse primer was combined with TRBV1-TRBV30 forward primers in the first two PCR rounds, and each round had roughly 9 cycles. TCRdb re-analysed the multiplex PCR reads in MiXCR, keeping a single row per CDR3 protein. The data contain around 40,000 distinct CDR3 sequences, around 72% of them seen just once; the ten biggest clones take up approximately 20%. The record originates from a study of tumor-infiltrating lymphocytes in primary liver carcinoma. CDR1 MGHRA and CDR2 YSYEKL come from the germline V gene. The CDR3 spans 13 residues. With 11 bases removed from V and 3 bases from J, the gap between germline ends came to 11 bases.

The chain uses TRBV4-1 and TRBJ2-6; D gene uncertain. The TCR comes from a man aged 35-49 years with primary liver carcinoma and hepatitis B virus infection. Specimen: liver tumor tissue from sampling region 2. Stated subset: tumor region T2, inferior pole. The CDR3 DNA is TGCGCCGGCAACCAAGTTGGGGCCAACGTCCTGACTTTC. It codes for CAGNQVGANVLTF.